These T cell receptor beta chains were read from a single sample in a study of T cell responses to AZD1222 COVID-19 vaccine. The method was immunoSEQ multiplex PCR; TCRdb's version includes in-frame clones alone and lacks a portion of them. The data show around 76,000 clones, with about 85% seen just once and less than 15% held by the top ten. This sample comprised peripheral blood, obtained on day 0 of AZD1222 vaccination. The receptors shown here come from an adult in good health. CDR3s include the opening cysteine and the closing phenylalanine or tryptophan. The order of the fields is J gene, V gene, CDR3 length, CDR3 protein.

TRBJ2-5	TRBV5-5	15	CASSHFGGLAETQYF
TRBJ2-1	TRBV6-2/TRBV6-3	15	CASSLQGAVYNEQFF
TRBJ1-4	TRBV19	18	CASTPSSEPGWTNEKLFF
TRBJ1-5	TRBV4-1	16	CASSQVAGHRAQPQHF
TRBJ1-5	TRBV6-2/TRBV6-3	17	CASSYSGMGASNQPQHF
TRBJ1-3	TRBV6-5	15	CASSTPGVFGNTIYF
TRBJ2-7	TRBV7-2	15	CASSLSSGAPYEQYF
TRBJ2-5	TRBV7-2	15	CASSLAIRDGETQYF
TRBJ1-1	TRBV7-2	13	CASSLHPNTEAFF
TRBJ2-5	TRBV18	14	CASSPPTIQETQYF
TRBJ2-2	TRBV9	14	CASSVESWAGELFF
TRBJ1-2	TRBV19	16	CASSIGPRGASYGYTF
TRBJ2-5	TRBV5-4	14	CASSTPQNQETQYF
TRBJ1-1	TRBV9	17	CASSVELGSGGNTEAFF
TRBJ1-2	TRBV6-5	15	CASSLHPADNYGYTF
TRBJ1-1	TRBV7-2	13	CASSPGRQPEAFF
TRBJ2-7	TRBV6-5	15	CASSYLPVDSYEQYF
TRBJ2-7	TRBV7-2	15	CASSYWTGGGYEQYF
TRBJ1-2	TRBV28	13	CASSGQGIYGYTF
TRBJ2-5	TRBV19	13	CASSEGPQETQYF
TRBJ2-7	TRBV15	14	CATSRDRGGHEQYF
TRBJ2-1	TRBV7-2	16	CASSLAQGGAGYEQFF
TRBJ2-3	TRBV7-2	15	CASSSQGVPTDTQYF
TRBJ1-2	TRBV6-6	14	CASSTQTGGHGYTF
TRBJ1-6	TRBV6-5	14	CASSYEATPYSLHF
TRBJ2-1	TRBV6-5	15	CASSREGRDYNEQFF
TRBJ2-2	TRBV5-1	13	CASSLQGTGELFF
TRBJ1-1	TRBV7-2	13	CASSRQLNTEAFF
TRBJ1-5	TRBV27	14	CASSWTGGNQPQHF
TRBJ1-2	TRBV24-1	16	CATSDSGQGADYGYTF
TRBJ1-2	TRBV6-5	14	CASSSRGQGGGYTF
TRBJ2-7	TRBV7-8	14	CASSLDPGAGEQYF
TRBJ1-2	TRBV27	14	CASSFTRSNYGYTF
TRBJ2-5	TRBV5-6	15	CASSSGLGVLETQYF
TRBJ2-7	TRBV4-2	12	CASSPRPGEQYF
TRBJ1-6	TRBV5-1	15	CASSVTGFLNSPLHF
TRBJ1-1	TRBV28	13	CASRPTRVAEAFF
TRBJ1-3	TRBV6-5	14	CASTTSSSGNTIYF
TRBJ1-6	TRBV27	15	CASRSGGSYNSPLHF
TRBJ1-5	TRBV28	14	CASSSGTDYQPQHF
TRBJ1-2	TRBV3-1/TRBV3-2	16	CASSPQGTGLNYGYTF
TRBJ2-1	TRBV6-2/TRBV6-3	15	CASSSQVMSYNEQFF
TRBJ1-6	TRBV12-3/TRBV12-4	13	CASSQRQGGPLHF
TRBJ1-5	TRBV6-5	15	CASSYKPYSNQPQHF
TRBJ2-2	TRBV7-2	12	CASSLAFRELFF
TRBJ2-5	TRBV28	15	CASSLGGPRRETQYF
TRBJ1-2	TRBV3-1/TRBV3-2	13	CASSHRSGDGYTF
TRBJ1-5	TRBV7-2	15	CASSLLRTNNQPQHF
TRBJ1-2	TRBV14	12	CASSLQAYGYTF
TRBJ1-2	TRBV6-5	13	CASSKVDNYGYTF
TRBJ1-1	TRBV6-5	14	CASSPRTGNTEAFF
TRBJ1-2	TRBV7-9	15	CASSRGAGVVYGYTF
TRBJ2-2	TRBV9	15	CASSSSHQTAGELFF
TRBJ1-1	TRBV29-1	18	CSVEDLYGRTGIIAEAFF